This T cell receptor beta chain appears in the sequencing data of a study of T cell responses to AZD1222 COVID-19 vaccine. This CDR3 is built from 12 residues. The ends were cut back, 1 base at V and 2 bases at J, with 3 bases in the middle. Germline V CDR1 and CDR2: GTSNPN, SVGIG (reference sequence). Sequencing was performed with immunoSEQ multiplex PCR; in TCRdb, only in-frame clones are kept and a portion is missing. Here the sample spans some 120,000 clones, over 75% being singletons. Study-level points and caveats: Spike-specific TCR breadth and depth both grew after two AZD1222 doses. In a largely white British group with more females than males, clonal diversity was possibly underestimated. Repertoire sampling occurred only after the peak T cell response.

Concerning this clone itself: What it binds is not known.

Sequencing used peripheral blood, obtained on day 0 of AZD1222 vaccination. This TCR was sampled from an adult in good health. The chain carries TRBV30 and TRBJ1-3; no firm D call. CDR3 loop: CAWSETGNTIYF. The CDR3 bases are TGTGCCTGGAGTGAGACTGGAAACACCATATATTTT.